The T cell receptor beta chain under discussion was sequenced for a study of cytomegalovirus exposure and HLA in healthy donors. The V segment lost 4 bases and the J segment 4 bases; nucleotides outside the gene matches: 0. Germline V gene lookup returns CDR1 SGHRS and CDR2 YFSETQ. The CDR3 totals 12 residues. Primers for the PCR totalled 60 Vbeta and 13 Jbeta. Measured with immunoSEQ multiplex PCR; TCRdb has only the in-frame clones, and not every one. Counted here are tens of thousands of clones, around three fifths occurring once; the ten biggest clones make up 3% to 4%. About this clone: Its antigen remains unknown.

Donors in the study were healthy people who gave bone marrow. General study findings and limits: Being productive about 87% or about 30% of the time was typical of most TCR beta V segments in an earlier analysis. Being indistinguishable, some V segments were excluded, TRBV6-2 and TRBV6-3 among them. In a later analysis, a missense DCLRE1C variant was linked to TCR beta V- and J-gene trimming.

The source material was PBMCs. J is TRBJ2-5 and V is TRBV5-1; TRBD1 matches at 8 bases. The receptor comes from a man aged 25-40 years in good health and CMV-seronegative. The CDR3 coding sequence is TGCGCCAGCAGCGACAGGGGAGAGACCCAGTACTTC. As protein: CASSDRGETQYF.